These 23 T cell receptor beta chains came from one sample sequenced in a study of T cells in Graves' hyperthyroidism and ophthalmopathy. Amplified TCR beta CDR3 regions derived from RNA transcripts. With the HTBI primer set, the TCR CDR3 went through a first round of RT-PCR. Each CDR3 protein gets one entry after TCRdb re-called the multiplex PCR reads with MiXCR. Of about 290,000 distinct CDR3 sequences listed, approximately 17% are singletons. Sequences were obtained from blood. The receptors derive from a man between 25 and 39 years old with Graves' hyperthyroidism.

In regard to this clonotype: At one of its ends the junction is not consistent with the germline gene, which may arise from a read error. The chain combines TRBV6-2 or TRBV6-3 with TRBJ2-3, with 7 bases lining up with TRBD1. Germline-derived CDR1 and CDR2 are MNHEY and SVGEGT. CDR3 size: 15 residues. CDR3 bases: TGTGCCAACAGTTCCTACAGGGGTGGGGAAGATACGCAGTATTTT. Translating gives CANSSYRGGEDTQYF.

This clonotype has only a few counts. V and J are TRBV7-9 and TRBJ1-4, with TRBD1 matching 11 bases. Looked up from germline, CDR1 is SEHNR and CDR2 is FQNEAQ (reference sequence). This CDR3 region has 15 residues. Germline trimming cut 5 bases from V and 8 bases from J; bases unmatched to any gene: 7. The DNA for the CDR3 is TGTGCCAGCAGCCTCCGCGGGACAGGGGGGGAAAAACTGTTTTTT. Residues: CASSLRGTGGEKLFF.

This clonotype was counted at least ten times. The J gene is TRBJ1-1, the V gene TRBV6-1, with TRBD1 matching 10 bases. This CDR3 has 15 amino acids. Trimming cost V 6 bases and J 4 bases; bases outside gene matches: 8. CDR1 and CDR2 from the germline V gene are MNHNS and SASEGT. CDR3 sequence reads: CASSPEGTGATEAFF. CDR3 coding DNA: TGTGCCAGCAGCCCAGAAGGGACAGGGGCCACTGAAGCTTTCTTT.

Concerning this clonotype itself: A much bigger clone sits one base away, suggesting this may be a read error. V is TRBV28 and J is TRBJ1-6, with D possibly matching TRBD1 (6 bases). This CDR3 has 15 amino acids. Per the germline V gene, CDR1 is MDHEN and CDR2 is SYDVKM. The CDR3 DNA reads as TGTGCCAGCAGTTTATGGAGGGGGGCGAATTCACCCCCCCACTTT. Its translation: CASSLWRGANSPPHF.

The chain is built from TRBV25-1 and TRBJ2-7, with TRBD2 matching over 11 bases. This CDR3 has 19 residues. CDR1 is MGHDK, CDR2 SYGVNS, per germline. Trimming took 7 bases from V and 6 from J; bases not matched to a gene: 23. Here the CDR3 DNA reads TGTGCCAGCATGGGTGGTCGGGCTAGCGGGAGGTCAGGGTTACGCGAGCAGTACTTC. It translates to CASMGGRASGRSGLREQYF.

This chain joins TRBV7-9 and TRBJ1-6; 7 bases fit TRBD1. After removal of 5 bases from V and 0 bases from J, the junction contained 7 bases not matched to a gene. Per germline, CDR1 SEHNR and CDR2 FQNEAQ (reference sequence). CDR3 length equals 17 residues. The CDR3 region has the DNA TGTGCCAGCAGCCCAGGACAGGAGAGCTCCTATAATTCACCCCTCCACTTT. It specifies CASSPGQESSYNSPLHF. The complete variable domain, with remaining parts taken from reference TRBV7-9 and TRBJ1-6, reads DTGVSQNPRHKITKRGQNVTFRCDPISEHNRLYWYRQTLGQGPEFLTYFQNEAQLEKSRLLSDRFSAERPKGSFSTLEIQRTEQGDSAMYLCASSPGQESSYNSPLHFGNGTRLTVT.

The rearrangement links TRBV12-3 or TRBV12-4 to TRBJ2-1, with D perhaps TRBD2 (7 bases). V lost 5 bases and J lost 7, with 15 bases in between. The CDR3 sequence is 14 residues long. CDR3: CASSRQGRGNEQFF. Written as DNA, the CDR3 is TGTGCCAGCAGTCGTCAGGGGAGGGGGAATGAGCAGTTCTTC.

This clonotype was recorded at least ten times. This chain links TRBV27 with TRBJ2-5, with D tentatively TRBD1 or TRBD2 (5 bases each). Germline lookup yields CDR1 MNHEY and CDR2 SMNVEV (reference sequence). The CDR3 is 16 residues long. The V gene lost 6 bases and the J gene lost 6 bases, with 23 bases spanning the gap. The CDR3, as DNA: TGTGCCAGCAGCCGCCTTTCCCCTCCCTCGGGACAGACCCAGTACTTC. Residues: CASSRLSPPSGQTQYF.

This clonotype was detected many times. The rearrangement links TRBV6-2 or TRBV6-3 to TRBJ1-1; unclear D gene. This CDR3 spans 15 amino acids. CDR1 and CDR2 from the germline V gene are MNHEY and SVGEGT. Trimming cost V 7 bases and J 1 base, with 16 bases left between them. CDR3 sequence: CASNPTQRGNTEAFF. CDR3 nucleotides: TGTGCCAGCAACCCAACCCAACGGGGGAACACTGAAGCTTTCTTT.

The table lists this clonotype with many counts. The rearrangement links TRBV12-3 or TRBV12-4 to TRBJ2-3, with D perhaps matching TRBD1 or TRBD2 (5 bases each). The CDR3 runs 14 residues. The germline V and J ends were trimmed by 8 bases and 6 bases, with 18 bases remaining between them. CDR3 bases: TGTGCCAGCTCCCGGGACCCGGAGTGGGATACGCAGTATTTT. Its translation: CASSRDPEWDTQYF.

This clonotype was found once. The rearrangement uses TRBV5-1 and TRBJ2-2, with 7 bases fitting TRBD1. Germline trimming cut 2 bases from V and 6 bases from J; bases unmatched to any gene: 22. The CDR3 has 20 amino acids. CDR1 is SGHRS, CDR2 YFSETQ, per germline. CDR3 residues: CASSFRPADRLAMTPGELFF. The CDR3 bases are TGCGCCAGCAGCTTTCGGCCCGCGGACAGGCTTGCGATGACCCCCGGGGAGCTGTTTTTT.

This clonotype was found many times. The V and J genes are TRBV12-3 or TRBV12-4 and TRBJ1-1; D may be TRBD1 (5 bases). Trimming shortened V by 1 base and J by 10 bases, and 10 bases separated the two germline ends. The CDR3 has 12 amino acids. Here the CDR3 DNA reads TGTGCCAGCAGTTTAGACCGAAGGGGAGCTTTCTTT. This gives the protein CASSLDRRGAFF.

This clonotype was counted between two and nine times. V usage is TRBV4-1 and J usage is TRBJ1-2; no clear D. The V end lost 8 bases, the J end lost 4 bases, and 11 bases lay between the germline ends. Germline loops: CDR1 MGHRA, CDR2 YSYEKL. The CDR3 totals 12 residues. CDR3 nucleotide sequence: TGCGCCAGCGGAACGCCGGGCTATGGCTACACCTTC. Translating gives CASGTPGYGYTF.

This chain uses TRBV4-2 with TRBJ2-2; possibly TRBD1 for D (5 bases). The CDR3 runs to 15 residues. V lost 1 base and J lost 2, with 8 bases in between. Germline V gene lookup returns CDR1 LGHNA and CDR2 YNFKEQ. The chain's CDR3 is CASSQGTLNTGELFF. In DNA form, the CDR3 reads TGTGCCAGCAGCCAAGGGACACTTAACACCGGGGAGCTGTTTTTT.

This clonotype was detected many times. The CDR3 spells CASSFGRTGGQETQYF. The CDR3 bases are TGTGCCAGCAGTTTCGGGAGGACAGGTGGGCAAGAGACCCAGTACTTC. The chain combines TRBV7-9 with TRBJ2-5; either TRBD1 or TRBD2 may supply D (7 bases each). CDR3 length equals 16 residues. Germline assignment: CDR1 SEHNR and CDR2 FQNEAQ (reference sequence). Trimming removed 6 bases from V and 2 bases from J, with 19 bases in between.

This clonotype has ten or more counts. This chain links TRBV6-5 with TRBJ2-7, with 7 positions matching TRBD1. CDR3 size: 16 residues. J lost 4 bases, V lost 6 bases, and 15 bases had no gene match. The V gene's germline CDR1 is MNHEY and CDR2 SVGAGI. The CDR3 DNA is TGTGCCAGCAGCAAAGGCACAGGGGAATCTTGGTACGAGCAGTACTTC. Its protein product is CASSKGTGESWYEQYF.

Regarding this clonotype: At one end, the junction sequence differs from germline, possibly due to a read error. V gene TRBV19 combines with J gene TRBJ2-5; D remains ambiguous. This CDR3 has 14 residues. The germline V gene encodes CDR1 LNHDA and CDR2 SQIVND (reference sequence). The CDR3 DNA reads as TGTACCAGTAGTGCACGGACGGACCGGGAGACCCAGTACTTC. Protein sequence: CTSSARTDRETQYF.

The rearrangement joins TRBV7-2 to TRBJ2-6; 8 bases are a match to TRBD1. Looked up from germline, CDR1 is SGHTA and CDR2 is FQGNSA. V lost 4 bases to trimming and J lost 0 bases; unmatched junction nucleotides: 14. The CDR3 covers 20 residues. The CDR3 loop is CASSSVWTGFRVSGANVLTF. The CDR3, as DNA: TGTGCCAGCAGCTCCGTGTGGACAGGGTTTAGGGTCTCTGGGGCCAACGTCCTGACTTTC.

The rearrangement joins TRBV5-1 to TRBJ2-3, with no clear D. Trimming shortened V by 0 bases and J by 1 base, and 6 bases separated the two germline ends. Germline loops: CDR1 SGHRS, CDR2 YFSETQ. The CDR3 extends over 14 amino acids. CDR3 in amino acids: CASSLDGGTDTQYF. The CDR3 DNA follows: TGCGCCAGCAGCTTGGATGGGGGCACAGATACGCAGTATTTT.

The V and J genes are TRBV5-4 and TRBJ2-5; TRBD2 might be the D (6 bases). Looked up from germline, CDR1 is SGHNT and CDR2 is YYREEE (reference sequence). V lost 4 bases and J 5 bases, leaving 12 bases between the germline ends. CDR3 size: 13 residues. The CDR3 loop reads CASSTEGRETQYF. CDR3 DNA sequence: TGTGCCAGCAGCACCGAGGGGAGGGAGACCCAGTACTTC.

This clonotype has a count of ten or more. V and J are TRBV20-1 and TRBJ2-7, with D possibly being TRBD2 (6 bases). V was trimmed by 4 bases and J by 2 bases, leaving 21 bases between them. The CDR3 contains 16 residues. Germline V CDR1 and CDR2: DFQATT, SNEGSKA (reference sequence). CDR3 in DNA: TGCAGTGCTATGTTTCAATGGGGCGGGGCTACCTACGAGCAGTACTTC. It is translated as CSAMFQWGGATYEQYF.

This clonotype was seen ten or more times. This sequence joins TRBV7-3 and TRBJ2-1, with 9 bases aligning to TRBD2. This CDR3 region has 14 residues. V lost 6 bases, J lost 10 bases, and 10 bases stayed unmatched. Germline V gene lookup returns CDR1 SGHTA and CDR2 FQGTGA. CDR3 amino acids: CASRLGVAGEEQFF. CDR3 in DNA: TGTGCCAGCAGATTAGGTGTAGCGGGAGAGGAGCAGTTCTTC.

This clonotype appeared once. This may stem from a read error, because a much larger clone lies one nucleotide away. The V gene is TRBV3-1, the J gene TRBJ1-3; the D is unclear. The CDR3 has 17 residues. Germline V CDR1 and CDR2: LGHDT, YNNKEL (reference sequence). CDR3 bases: TGTCCCAGCAGCCAAAGTCATTCACCCTTCTCTGGAAACACCATATATTTT. It is translated as CPSSQSHSPFSGNTIYF.